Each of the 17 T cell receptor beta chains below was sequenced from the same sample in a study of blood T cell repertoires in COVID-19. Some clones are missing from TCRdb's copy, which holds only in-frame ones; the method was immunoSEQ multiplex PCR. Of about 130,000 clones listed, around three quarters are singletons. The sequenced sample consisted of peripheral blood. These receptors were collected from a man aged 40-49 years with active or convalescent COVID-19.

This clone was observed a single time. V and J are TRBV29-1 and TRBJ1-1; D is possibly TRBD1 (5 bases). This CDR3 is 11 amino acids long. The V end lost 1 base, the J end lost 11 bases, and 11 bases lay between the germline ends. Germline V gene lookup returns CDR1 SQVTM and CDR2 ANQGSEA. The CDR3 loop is CSVEGGQGAFF. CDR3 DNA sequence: TGCAGCGTTGAAGGGGGCCAAGGGGCTTTCTTT.

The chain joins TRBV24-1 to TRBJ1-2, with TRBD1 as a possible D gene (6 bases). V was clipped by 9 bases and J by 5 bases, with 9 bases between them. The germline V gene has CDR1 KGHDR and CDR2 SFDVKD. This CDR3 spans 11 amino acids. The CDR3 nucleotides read TGTGCCACCGACAGGTCATATGGCTACACCTTC. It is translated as CATDRSYGYTF.

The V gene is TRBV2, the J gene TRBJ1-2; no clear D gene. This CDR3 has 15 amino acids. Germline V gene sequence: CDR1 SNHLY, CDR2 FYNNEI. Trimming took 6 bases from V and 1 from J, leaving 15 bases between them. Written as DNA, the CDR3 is TGTGCCAGCAGGGCCTCGCCTTCGCTTAACTATGGCTACACCTTC. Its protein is CASRASPSLNYGYTF.

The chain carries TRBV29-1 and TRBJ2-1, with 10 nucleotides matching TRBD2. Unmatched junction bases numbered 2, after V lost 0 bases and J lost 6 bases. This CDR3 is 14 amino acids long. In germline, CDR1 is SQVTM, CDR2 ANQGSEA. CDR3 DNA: TGCAGCGTTGAAGAAGGACTAGCGGCCAATGAGCAGTTCTTC. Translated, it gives CSVEEGLAANEQFF.

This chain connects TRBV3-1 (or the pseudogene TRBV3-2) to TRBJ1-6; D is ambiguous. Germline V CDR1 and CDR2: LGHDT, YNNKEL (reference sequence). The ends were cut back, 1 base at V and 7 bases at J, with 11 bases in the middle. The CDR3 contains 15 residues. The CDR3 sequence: CASSQGPQTNSPLHF. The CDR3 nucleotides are TGTGCCAGCAGCCAAGGGCCTCAAACCAATTCACCCCTCCACTTT.

CDR3 DNA: TGTGCTAGTGGTGTACCGACAGGGGATGGCTACACCTTC. It codes for CASGVPTGDGYTF. The chain joins TRBV12-5 to TRBJ1-2, with 8 bases aligning to TRBD1. In germline, CDR1 is LGHNT, CDR2 FRNRAP. The V and J ends lost 5 bases and 6 bases, in that order; junction bases with no gene match: 5. This CDR3 is 13 amino acids long.

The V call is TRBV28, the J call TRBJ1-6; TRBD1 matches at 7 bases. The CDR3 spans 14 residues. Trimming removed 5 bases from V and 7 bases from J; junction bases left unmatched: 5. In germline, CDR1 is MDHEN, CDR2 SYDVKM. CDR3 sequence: CASSTGTVNSPLHF. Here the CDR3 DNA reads TGTGCCAGCAGTACCGGGACAGTCAATTCACCCCTCCACTTT.

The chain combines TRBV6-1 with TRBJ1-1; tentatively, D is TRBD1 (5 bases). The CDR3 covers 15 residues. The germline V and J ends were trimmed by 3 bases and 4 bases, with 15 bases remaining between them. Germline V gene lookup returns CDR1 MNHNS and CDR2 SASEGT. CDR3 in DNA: TGTGCCAGCAGTGACCAGGGCGGGATTGGCACTGAAGCTTTCTTT. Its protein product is CASSDQGGIGTEAFF.

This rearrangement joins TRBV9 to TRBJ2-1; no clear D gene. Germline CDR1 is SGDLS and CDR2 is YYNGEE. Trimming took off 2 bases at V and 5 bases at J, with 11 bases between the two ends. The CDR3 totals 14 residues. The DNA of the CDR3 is TGTGCCAGCAGCGTTGAGAACTCTGACAATGAGCAGTTCTTC. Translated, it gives CASSVENSDNEQFF.

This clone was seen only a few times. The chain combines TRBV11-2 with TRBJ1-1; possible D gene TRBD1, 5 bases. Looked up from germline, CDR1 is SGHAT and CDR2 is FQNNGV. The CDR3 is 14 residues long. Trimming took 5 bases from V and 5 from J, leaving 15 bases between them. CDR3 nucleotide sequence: TGTGCCAGCAGCCTCCTCGGGGGACGGACTGAAGCTTTCTTT. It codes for CASSLLGGRTEAFF.

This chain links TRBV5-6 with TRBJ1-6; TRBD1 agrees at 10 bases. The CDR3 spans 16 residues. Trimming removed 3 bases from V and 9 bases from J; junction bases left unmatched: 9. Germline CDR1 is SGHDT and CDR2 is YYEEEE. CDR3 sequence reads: CASSWAGTGAFSPLHF. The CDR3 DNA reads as TGTGCCAGCAGCTGGGCCGGGACAGGGGCTTTTTCACCCCTCCACTTT.

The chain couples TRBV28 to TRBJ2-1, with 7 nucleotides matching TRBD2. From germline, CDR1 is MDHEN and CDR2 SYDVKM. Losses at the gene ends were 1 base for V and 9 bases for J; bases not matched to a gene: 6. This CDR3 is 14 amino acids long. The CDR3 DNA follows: TGTGCCAGCAGTTTATTGGCTAGCGGAAGTGAGCAGTTCTTC. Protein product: CASSLLASGSEQFF.

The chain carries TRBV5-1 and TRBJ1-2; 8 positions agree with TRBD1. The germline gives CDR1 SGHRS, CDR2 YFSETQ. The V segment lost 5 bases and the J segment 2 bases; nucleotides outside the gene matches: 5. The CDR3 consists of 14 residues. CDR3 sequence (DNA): TGCGCCAGCAGACCGGGACAGGTGAACTATGGCTACACCTTC. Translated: CASRPGQVNYGYTF.

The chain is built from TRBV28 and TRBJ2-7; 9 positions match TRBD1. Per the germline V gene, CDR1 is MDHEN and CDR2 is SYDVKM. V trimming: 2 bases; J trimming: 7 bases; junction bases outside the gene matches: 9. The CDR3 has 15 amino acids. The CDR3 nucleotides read TGTGCCAGCAGTTTAAGTGGGACAGGGTCCGGAGAGCAGTACTTC. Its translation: CASSLSGTGSGEQYF.

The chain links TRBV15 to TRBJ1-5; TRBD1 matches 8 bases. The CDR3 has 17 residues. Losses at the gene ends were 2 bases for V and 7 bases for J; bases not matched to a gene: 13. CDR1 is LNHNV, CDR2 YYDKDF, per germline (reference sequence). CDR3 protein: CATSRLTGDPSGQPQHF. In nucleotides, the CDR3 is TGTGCCACCAGCAGATTGACAGGGGACCCCTCCGGACAGCCCCAGCATTTT.

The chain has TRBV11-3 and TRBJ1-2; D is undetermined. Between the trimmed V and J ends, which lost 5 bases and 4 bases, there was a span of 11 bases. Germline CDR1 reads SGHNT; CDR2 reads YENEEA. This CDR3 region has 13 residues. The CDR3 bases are TGTGCCAGCAGCGCTGAAGCTTTCTATGGCTACACCTTC. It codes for CASSAEAFYGYTF.

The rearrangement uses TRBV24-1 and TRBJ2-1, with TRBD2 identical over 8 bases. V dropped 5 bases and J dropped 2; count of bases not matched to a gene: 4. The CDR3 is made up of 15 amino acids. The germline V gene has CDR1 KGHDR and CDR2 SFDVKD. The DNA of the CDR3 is TGTGCCACCAGTGTACACGGGAGGGCCTACAATGAGCAGTTCTTC. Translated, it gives CATSVHGRAYNEQFF.